This T cell receptor (beta chain) was retrieved from a study of identifying expanded T cells in peripheral blood (dated by TCRdb to the late 2010s). For the study in its entirety: Separate aliquots of the same genomic DNA pool were sequenced to produce technical replicates, and four replicates were compared in pairs.

Points the paper makes about the study in general: Roughly 1.2 differentially abundant clones were flagged by the binomial model between technical replicates, whereas about 16 and 20 were flagged over two weeks and four weeks, respectively. The beta-binomial model significantly reduced the number of clones called differentially abundant and the false-positive rate across all healthy-donor time intervals. The authors expected that biological variance in healthy repertoires might rise further over much longer intervals, such as months to years. For all healthy donors, the variance in clone template counts between approximately 2-week samples rose significantly as total template count increased.

About this clone itself: The antigen it recognizes is unknown. Base qualities are missing; no much larger clone stands one base away. Additional DNA sequences in this sample encode the identical CDR3.

During the collection period, no infections or other immune events were recorded for the healthy donors. To calibrate time-dependent variance in a beta-binomial model of T-cell clone differential abundance, blood repertoires from healthy donors were used as a training cohort. The training cohort was composed of roughly 10 healthy donors, 3 female and 7 male. An age range of roughly 29 to 70 years, with an average of 43 years, was recorded for the donors. Whole blood from each healthy donor was obtained from a commercial supplier and was collected at three time points roughly two weeks apart. For immunosequencing, genomic DNA was extracted from whole blood that had not been sorted. The immunoSEQ Assay, which uses bias-controlled multiplex PCR amplification of genomic DNA, was used to profile TCRbeta CDR3 regions. In the source study's methods: The absolute abundance of each unique TCRbeta CDR3 region was quantified after sequences were collapsed and filtered. Two models were used to test differential abundance: a binomial model (Fisher-equivalent) and a beta-binomial model that adds time-dependent variance fitted from healthy donors. Clones with fewer than 5 combined templates were removed, and a clone was called differentially abundant if the clone's Benjamini-Hochberg FDR was below 0.01. The form v = (b*log(k)+a)^2 was used to model beta-binomial variance as a function of total template count across the two samples. The source is immuneACCESS, and TCRdb retained only in-frame sequences with V and J called. Part of the clones is not carried over; for the studies checked, unresolved V genes explain less than half of this, and the remainder is unexplained. Clonal size and the V and J genes are those of that table, whereas D and trimming came from the DNA. This sample comprises approximately 100,000 clones, roughly 85% of them detected only once. The ten biggest clones cover roughly 15% of the sample.

Inclusive of the bounding cysteine and phenylalanine, the CDR3 is 14 residues long. This entry keeps only the CDR3 DNA: 42 bases, framed from base 1. Taken from the germline V gene, the CDR1 and CDR2 loops are SGHVS and FQNEAQ. The junction carries 6 bases between V and J, which are trimmed by 0 bases and 1 base respectively. Sequencing was done on a sample of blood. This TCR was sampled from a person aged 18-70 years in good health. The chain employs TRBV7-8 and TRBJ1-1, and the D gene may be TRBD1, 6 bases matching. The DNA is TGTGCCAGCAGCTTAGCGGGGGCGAACACTGAAGCTTTCTTT. Translated, it reads CASSLAGANTEAFF.